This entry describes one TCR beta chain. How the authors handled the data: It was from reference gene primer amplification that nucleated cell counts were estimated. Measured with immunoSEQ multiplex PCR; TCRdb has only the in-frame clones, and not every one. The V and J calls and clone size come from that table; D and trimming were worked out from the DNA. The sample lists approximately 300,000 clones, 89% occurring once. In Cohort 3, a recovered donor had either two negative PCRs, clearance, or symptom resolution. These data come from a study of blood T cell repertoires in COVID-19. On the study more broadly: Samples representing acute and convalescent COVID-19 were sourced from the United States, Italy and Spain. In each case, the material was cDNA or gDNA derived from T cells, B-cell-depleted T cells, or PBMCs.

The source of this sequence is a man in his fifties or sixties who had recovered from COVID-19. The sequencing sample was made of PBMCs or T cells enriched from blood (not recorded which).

This CDR3 reads CASSLRLAGASDTQYF. CDR3 DNA sequence: TGTGCCAGCAGCTTAAGACTAGCGGGAGCTTCAGATACGCAGTATTTT. The J gene is TRBJ2-3, the V gene TRBV11-2; TRBD2 matches at 12 bases. The CDR3 runs to 16 residues. Unmatched junction bases numbered 4, after V lost 2 bases and J lost 4 bases. Germline V gene sequence: CDR1 SGHAT, CDR2 FQNNGV. Using reference TRBV11-2 and TRBJ2-3 for the parts outside the CDR3, the full variable domain is EAGVAQSPRYKIIEKRQSVAFWCNPISGHATLYWYQQILGQGPKLLIQFQNNGVVDDSQLPKDRFSAERLKGVDSTLKIQPAKLEDSAVYLCASSLRLAGASDTQYFGPGTRLTVL.